The sequence of this T cell receptor beta chain was determined in a study of blood T cell repertoires in COVID-19. Clones were sequenced by immunoSEQ multiplex PCR, and TCRdb holds only the in-frame ones, with some missing. The table records some 290,000 clones, about nine tenths of them present only once. V shed 0 bases and J shed 4 bases, with 17 bases lying between them. Germline CDR1 reads SGHRS; CDR2 reads YFSETQ. This CDR3 is built from 17 residues. Seattle participants joined during active infection and were tracked over time. Sequencing was done on a sample of peripheral blood. The clonotype originates from a woman in her thirties with COVID-19, enrolled during active disease. V is TRBV5-1 and J is TRBJ1-3; D is uncertain. In nucleotides, the CDR3 is TGCGCCAGCAGCTTGGGTTCGAGGGATTCCTCAGGAAACACCATATATTTT. This sequence encodes CASSLGSRDSSGNTIYF.